This paragraph reports one TCR beta chain. These data originate in a study of control samples from healthy donors and cancer patients. The data were produced by immunoSEQ multiplex PCR, yet TCRdb's version contains in-frame clones alone and is incomplete. The data show 160,000 or so clones, about 94% seen once. The clonotype originates from a woman in her 30s in good health. Sequenced: blood.

In DNA, the CDR3 is TGTGCCAGCAGCCACACTGACAGGGCCAATCAGCCCCAGCATTTT. Its translation is CASSHTDRANQPQHF. This chain links TRBV28 with TRBJ1-5, with 7 nucleotides matching TRBD1. Germline trimming cut 6 bases from V and 3 bases from J; bases unmatched to any gene: 8. Germline CDR1 and CDR2: MDHEN and SYDVKM. The CDR3 has 15 amino acids.